Sequencing of this T cell receptor (beta chain) was carried out in a study of blood T cell repertoires in COVID-19. On the study more broadly: The study drew acute and convalescent COVID-19 samples from the United States, Italy and Spain. From T cells, B-cell-depleted T cells, or PBMCs came the material, which was cDNA or gDNA.

How the authors handled the data: Amplified reference gene primers provided the basis for estimating nucleated cell counts. Clones were sequenced by immunoSEQ multiplex PCR, and TCRdb holds only the in-frame ones, with some missing. V and J calls and clone size are copied from that table; D and trimming were computed from the DNA. Of roughly 230,000 clones detected, roughly nine tenths appear once; the ten largest clones hold around 4.6%. Germline CDR1 is MNHNS and CDR2 is SASEGT. This CDR3 spans 15 amino acids. This clone occurred a few times. One junction end does not reproduce the germline sequence, and a read error may be involved.

Sequenced sample: peripheral blood. V usage is TRBV6-1 and J usage is TRBJ1-2; D is uncertain. This receptor was taken from a woman aged 40 to 55 who had recovered from COVID-19. DNA of the CDR3: TGTGCCAGCAGAGAAGGGCGTCCCTACTATTACGGCTACACCTTC. It codes for CASREGRPYYYGYTF.